The 25 T cell receptor beta chains below were found in one sample sequenced in a study of T-cell memory formation after mild COVID-19. Via MiXCR, TCRdb re-called the 5' RACE reads, giving one row per CDR3 protein. This sample carries about 55,000 distinct CDR3 sequences, around a quarter of them seen once, and the ten largest clones take around 40%. The source material was PBMCs or a T cell subset sorted from them (not recorded which). Receptors originate from a man younger than 30 who had mild COVID-19 (a few samples of this study predate the infection). Cell type and time point are not known.

The table lists this clonotype with a few counts. This rearrangement joins TRBV12-3 or TRBV12-4 to TRBJ2-3, with D possibly being TRBD2 (5 bases). V was pared by 1 base and J by 2 bases, with 10 bases between. The CDR3 covers 15 residues. The CDR3 sequence is CASSLEASPTDTQYF. The CDR3 DNA reads TGTGCCAGCAGTTTAGAAGCTAGCCCCACAGATACGCAGTATTTT.

A single count supports this clonotype. The rearrangement links TRBV7-9 to TRBJ2-1; D ambiguous. V was clipped by 5 bases and J by 8 bases, with 13 bases between them. The germline gives CDR1 SEHNR, CDR2 FQNEAQ (reference sequence). The CDR3 consists of 13 residues. CDR3 in amino acids: CASSPGRSDEQFF. The CDR3 DNA reads as TGTGCCAGCAGCCCTGGTCGAAGTGATGAGCAGTTCTTC. Based on the CDR3 plus reference TRBV7-9 and TRBJ2-1, the full variable domain is DTGVSQNPRHKITKRGQNVTFRCDPISEHNRLYWYRQTLGQGPEFLTYFQNEAQLEKSRLLSDRFSAERPKGSFSTLEIQRTEQGDSAMYLCASSPGRSDEQFFGPGTRLTVL.

The V call is TRBV28, the J call TRBJ2-3; D gene uncertain. The CDR3 totals 14 residues. V lost 6 bases and J 2 bases, leaving 12 bases between the germline ends. Per germline, CDR1 MDHEN and CDR2 SYDVKM. CDR3 in amino acids: CASSADDPTDTQYF. CDR3 in DNA: TGTGCCAGCAGCGCCGACGACCCCACAGATACGCAGTATTTT.

V is TRBV5-4 and J is TRBJ2-3; D not certain. This CDR3 comprises 13 residues. Deletions cut 0 bases from V and 6 bases from J, with 8 bases between. Germline-derived CDR1 and CDR2 are SGHNT and YYREEE (reference sequence). The DNA of the CDR3 is TGTGCCAGCAGCTTGGAAGTTCTGGATACGCAGTATTTT. Its protein product is CASSLEVLDTQYF.

This clonotype was recorded many times. The genes are TRBV4-3 and TRBJ1-4, with 8 bases that match TRBD1. Germline V CDR1 and CDR2: LGHNA, YSLEER. Losses at the gene ends were 2 bases for V and 8 bases for J; bases not matched to a gene: 7. The CDR3 covers 15 residues. The CDR3 DNA follows: TGCGCCAGCAGCCAATCGCTAGGGACAGGAGAAAAACTGTTTTTT. It specifies CASSQSLGTGEKLFF.

The sample holds a few counts of this clonotype. The rearrangement uses TRBV6-2 or TRBV6-3 and TRBJ2-2; 8 bases are a match to TRBD1. The CDR3 is 15 residues long. V dropped 6 bases and J dropped 3; count of bases not matched to a gene: 6. Germline assignment: CDR1 MNHEY and CDR2 SVGEGT. The CDR3 here is CASSRDRTYTGELFF. The CDR3 coding sequence is TGTGCCAGCAGCCGGGACAGGACCTACACCGGGGAGCTGTTTTTT.

The chain links TRBV6-2 or TRBV6-3 to TRBJ2-7; no reliable D call. The CDR3 has 12 residues. Trimming removed 5 bases at V and 3 bases at J, with 8 bases between. CDR1 MNHEY and CDR2 SVGEGT come from the germline V gene. DNA of the CDR3: TGTGCCAGCAGTACGGACGGCTACGAGCAGTACTTC. This sequence encodes CASSTDGYEQYF.

This chain joins TRBV25-1 and TRBJ2-1; 8 nucleotides match TRBD2. CDR1 is MGHDK, CDR2 SYGVNS, per germline. V shed 8 bases, J shed 8 bases, and the junction held 11 bases outside the gene matches. The CDR3 contains 14 residues. DNA of the CDR3: TGTGCCAGCTCAAGCGGGGGATCATTCGATGAGCAGTTCTTC. This translates into CASSSGGSFDEQFF. Full variable domain (outside the CDR3, taken from reference TRBV25-1 and TRBJ2-1): EADIYQTPRYLVIGTGKKITLECSQTMGHDKMYWYQQDPGMELHLIHYSYGVNSTEKGDLSSESTVSRIRTEHFPLTLESARPSHTSQYLCASSSGGSFDEQFFGPGTRLTVL.

The V call is TRBV11-2, the J call TRBJ1-1; the match to TRBD1 covers 7 bases. This CDR3 has 15 amino acids. Losses at the gene ends were 2 bases for V and 5 bases for J; bases not matched to a gene: 8. Germline V gene sequence: CDR1 SGHAT, CDR2 FQNNGV. The DNA of the CDR3 is TGTGCCAGCAGCTTAAGTACAGGGGCTAGTACTGAAGCTTTCTTT. As protein: CASSLSTGASTEAFF.

The chain is built from TRBV4-1 and TRBJ1-2; 11 nucleotides agree with TRBD1. There are 19 residues in the CDR3. Germline CDR1 reads MGHRA; CDR2 reads YSYEKL. Trimming removed 4 bases from V and 4 bases from J; junction bases left unmatched: 17. This CDR3 reads CASSPKGRTGGVLAYGYTF. The CDR3 nucleotides are TGCGCCAGCAGCCCCAAGGGTAGGACAGGGGGCGTCTTGGCCTATGGCTACACCTTC.

This clonotype was detected a few times. This sequence joins TRBV12-3 or TRBV12-4 and TRBJ2-3; no definite D call. Trimming stripped 7 bases from V and 2 bases from J, with 7 bases between. This CDR3 has 12 amino acids. The CDR3 nucleotides are TGTGCCAGCACCTCATCCACAGATACGCAGTATTTT. Its protein product is CASTSSTDTQYF.

The V gene is TRBV12-3 or TRBV12-4, the J gene TRBJ2-1, with D perhaps TRBD1 (6 bases). The CDR3 extends over 14 amino acids. Trimming removed 4 bases at V and 4 bases at J, with 11 bases between. The CDR3 region has the DNA TGTGCCAGCAGTTATGGGGGCCGGTACAATGAGCAGTTCTTC. This codes for CASSYGGRYNEQFF.

The gene calls are TRBV6-1 and TRBJ2-2, with a tentative D call TRBD1 (5 bases). The V end lost 2 bases, the J end lost 4 bases, and 14 bases lay between the germline ends. CDR1 is MNHNS, CDR2 SASEGT, per germline. This CDR3 is built from 16 residues. The CDR3 DNA follows: TGTGCCAGCAGTGAATATAGGGGAATCGGCACCGGGGAGCTGTTTTTT. Translating gives CASSEYRGIGTGELFF.

V is TRBV4-2 and J is TRBJ2-7; 8 bases agree with TRBD1. The CDR3 has 15 amino acids. Germline V gene sequence: CDR1 LGHNA, CDR2 YNFKEQ. V was clipped by 1 base and J by 4 bases; unmatched bases: 6. This CDR3 is CASSQGRTGSYEQYF. CDR3 coding DNA: TGTGCCAGCAGCCAAGGTAGGACAGGGTCGTACGAGCAGTACTTC.

This clonotype showed up just a few times. This chain links TRBV7-9 with TRBJ2-1, with D hard to call. This CDR3 is built from 14 residues. Between the trimmed V and J ends, which lost 7 bases and 9 bases, there was a span of 19 bases. Germline-derived CDR1 and CDR2 are SEHNR and FQNEAQ (reference sequence). The CDR3 DNA follows: TGTGCCAGCACACCCGATGTAGGTTCGGGTGAGCAGTTCTTC. The encoded protein is CASTPDVGSGEQFF.

V usage is TRBV12-3 or TRBV12-4 and J usage is TRBJ2-2; D not resolved. Trimming removed 5 bases at V and 0 bases at J, with 4 bases between. This CDR3 region has 13 residues. CDR3 DNA sequence: TGTGCCAGCAGTCCCACGAACACCGGGGAGCTGTTTTTT. This codes for CASSPTNTGELFF.

This chain links TRBV3-1 with TRBJ2-3; TRBD1 aligns across 7 bases. The V gene's germline CDR1 is LGHDT and CDR2 YNNKEL (reference sequence). The length of the CDR3 is 14 residues. V gave up 1 base and J gave up 4 bases; unmatched junction bases: 2. The CDR3 spells CASSQGDRADTQYF. CDR3 nucleotide sequence: TGTGCCAGCAGCCAAGGGGACAGAGCAGATACGCAGTATTTT.

The chain uses TRBV28 and TRBJ2-7; D perhaps matches TRBD2 (7 bases). The ends were cut back, 5 bases at V and 0 bases at J, with 20 bases in the middle. Per germline, CDR1 MDHEN and CDR2 SYDVKM. This CDR3 has 17 residues. CDR3 DNA sequence: TGTGCCAGCAGTCCCCGGGGGGCCAGGCGATCCTCCTACGAGCAGTACGTC. The encoded protein is CASSPRGARRSSYEQYV.

The table lists this clonotype with a few counts. The chain combines TRBV6-6 with TRBJ1-1; D is unresolved. Trimming took off 5 bases at V and 1 base at J, with 8 bases between the two ends. The CDR3 is made up of 13 amino acids. In germline, CDR1 is MNHNY, CDR2 SVGAGI (reference sequence). CDR3 coding DNA: TGTGCCAGCAGTAAGGACGGGAACACTGAAGCTTTCTTT. The encoded protein is CASSKDGNTEAFF.

There are a few counts of this clonotype. The chain combines TRBV11-2 with TRBJ2-3, with a possible D match to TRBD2 (5 bases). Per germline, CDR1 SGHAT and CDR2 FQNNGV. V lost 3 bases and J 5 bases, leaving 15 bases between the germline ends. CDR3 length: 15 amino acids. CDR3: CASSFRGSGGDTQYF. The CDR3 bases are TGTGCCAGCAGCTTCAGAGGGTCAGGTGGAGATACGCAGTATTTT.

This chain uses TRBV28 with TRBJ1-3; D is ambiguous. The CDR3 extends over 14 amino acids. CDR1 is MDHEN and CDR2 is SYDVKM in the germline V gene. V was pared by 6 bases and J by 3 bases, with 12 bases between. CDR3 in amino acids: CASRPADIGNTIYF. In DNA form, the CDR3 reads TGTGCCAGCAGGCCGGCGGATATTGGAAACACCATATATTTT.

The count of this clonotype is one. The gene calls are TRBV9 and TRBJ2-7; D is perhaps TRBD1 or TRBD2 (5 bases each). The germline V and J ends were trimmed by 0 bases and 1 base, with 8 bases remaining between them. This CDR3 is built from 14 residues. CDR1 and CDR2 from the germline V gene are SGDLS and YYNGEE. The CDR3 loop is CASSVAGPSYEQYF. As DNA, the CDR3 is TGTGCCAGCAGCGTAGCGGGGCCGTCCTACGAGCAGTACTTC.

The chain is built from TRBV25-1 and TRBJ2-5; 10 bases are a match to TRBD2. This CDR3 has 13 residues. Germline V gene lookup returns CDR1 MGHDK and CDR2 SYGVNS. In nucleotides, the CDR3 is TGTGCTGGAGCGGGGGGGGCGGAAGAGACCCAGTACTTC. This encodes CAGAGGAEETQYF.

CDR3 protein: CASSQPERQGSTDTQYF. The CDR3 nucleotides are TGTGCCAGCAGCCAACCGGAGAGACAGGGCAGCACAGATACGCAGTATTTT. The gene calls are TRBV3-1 and TRBJ2-3; 7 bases line up with TRBD1. CDR1 and CDR2 from the germline V gene are LGHDT and YNNKEL (reference sequence). Trimming took 2 bases from V and 0 from J; bases not matched to a gene: 8. The CDR3 runs 17 residues.

There are many counts of this clonotype. This rearrangement joins TRBV5-1 to TRBJ2-3; 9 bases are a match to TRBD2. The J segment lost 4 bases and the V segment lost 2 bases, leaving 11 bases of the junction unmatched. The CDR3 contains 17 residues. From germline, CDR1 is SGHRS and CDR2 YFSETQ. The CDR3 DNA sequence: TGCGCCAGCAGCTTCCGCGCTAGCGGGGCGGAGGCAGATACGCAGTATTTT. The encoded protein is CASSFRASGAEADTQYF.